Listed below are T cell receptor beta chains from one sample, sequenced in a study of blood T cell repertoires in COVID-19. Data came from immunoSEQ multiplex PCR; TCRdb stores just in-frame clones and leaves some out. The repertoire holds 50,000 to 70,000 clones, with approximately 79% as singletons. Sequencing used peripheral blood. These receptors all stem from a man aged 55 to 69 with acute or convalescent COVID-19. The CDR3 runs from the conserved cysteine through the conserved F or W.

j_call: TRBJ2-3
v_call: TRBV6-4
cdr3_aa: CASSDAAGGADTQYF

j_call: TRBJ2-7
v_call: TRBV7-2
cdr3_aa: CASSRDSTYEQYF

j_call: TRBJ1-4
v_call: TRBV27
cdr3_aa: CASSLQGTNEKLFF

j_call: TRBJ1-5
v_call: TRBV10-3
cdr3_aa: CAISDFAGVPQHF

j_call: TRBJ2-5
v_call: TRBV5-1
cdr3_aa: CASSGGLAGGPVGETQYF

j_call: TRBJ1-2
v_call: TRBV6-5
cdr3_aa: CASSRGTGVGYTF

j_call: TRBJ1-2
v_call: TRBV30
cdr3_aa: CAWKKGGDYGYTF

j_call: TRBJ1-1
v_call: TRBV6-5
cdr3_aa: CASRPPGQAEAFF

j_call: TRBJ1-5
v_call: TRBV6-5
cdr3_aa: CASRRTGSNQPQHF

j_call: TRBJ2-2
v_call: TRBV6-6
cdr3_aa: CASSYTGTGAGELFF

j_call: TRBJ1-6
v_call: TRBV5-1
cdr3_aa: CASTLSGRDNSPLHF

j_call: TRBJ1-4
v_call: TRBV11-2
cdr3_aa: CASSLDRGFVGEKLFF

j_call: TRBJ1-5
v_call: TRBV19
cdr3_aa: CASSPTRGTSNQPQHF

j_call: TRBJ2-7
v_call: TRBV7-9
cdr3_aa: CASSLSASGHRPQSYEQYF

j_call: TRBJ1-2
v_call: TRBV30
cdr3_aa: CAWRTGRQWLNYGYTF

j_call: TRBJ1-2
v_call: TRBV5-1
cdr3_aa: CASSPGQGNYGYTF

j_call: TRBJ1-1
v_call: TRBV7-2
cdr3_aa: CASSFTLWTEAFF